The clone carrying this T cell receptor (beta chain) was detected only once. The data are from a study of control samples from healthy donors and cancer patients. This table comes from immunoSEQ multiplex PCR, and its TCRdb copy is limited to in-frame clones, with some not included. Of 150,000 or so clones listed, just over 90% are singletons. V lost 2 bases to trimming and J lost 4 bases, with 17 bases between them. CDR1 SEHNR and CDR2 FQNEAQ come from the germline V gene (reference sequence). The CDR3 loop spans 17 amino acids. This sequence was found in a woman aged 60-75 years in good health. V usage is TRBV7-9 and J usage is TRBJ1-4; the D is unclear. Sequenced sample: blood. The CDR3 bases are TGTGCCAGCAGCTTAATACCTCCGGGGAGGGATAATGAAAAACTGTTTTTT. Translating it yields CASSLIPPGRDNEKLFF.